These 25 T cell receptor beta chains were sequenced from one sample in a study of blood T cells in healthy people across ages. Primers used in a second PCR of roughly 7 to 12 cycles were a sample-barcoded 5' primer and a J-beta primer mix. MiXCR was run by TCRdb on the 5' RACE reads, yielding one entry per CDR3 protein. The data show over 600,000 distinct CDR3 sequences, 20% to 25% seen once. Sequencing was performed on blood. The receptors originated from a man in his 70s in good health.

A word on this clonotype: Germline is not matched at one junction end, which may reflect a read error. The V and J genes are TRBV15 and TRBJ2-7; tentative D call: TRBD1 (5 bases). The CDR3 totals 15 residues. The germline V gene encodes CDR1 LNHNV and CDR2 YYDKDF (reference sequence). Here the CDR3 DNA reads TGTGTCACCAGCAGAGATAATATGCAGGGCTACGAGCGGTACTTC. This gives the protein CVTSRDNMQGYERYF. The complete variable domain, with remaining parts taken from reference TRBV15 and TRBJ2-7, reads DAMVIQNPRYQVTQFGKPVTLSCSQTLNHNVMYWYQQKSSQAPKLLFHYYDKDFNNEADTPDNFQSRRPNTSFCFLDIRSPGLGDTAMYLCVTSRDNMQGYERYFGPGTRLTVT.

The sample holds a few counts of this clonotype. The chain joins TRBV2 to TRBJ2-1, with D perhaps matching TRBD1 (5 bases). Germline V lookup: CDR1 SNHLY, CDR2 FYNNEI. The CDR3 runs to 15 residues. V was shortened by 3 bases and J by 1 base, with 10 bases between the two germline ends. This CDR3 is CASSDKGNSYNEQFF. In DNA form, the CDR3 reads TGTGCCAGCAGTGACAAGGGGAATTCCTACAATGAGCAGTTCTTC.

This sequence joins TRBV20-1 and TRBJ1-2; D is undetermined. V was cut by 1 base and J by 0 bases, with 9 bases left in between. The CDR3 runs 14 residues. The germline V gene has CDR1 DFQATT and CDR2 SNEGSKA (reference sequence). The CDR3 is CSARVSGPNYGYTF. The CDR3 DNA reads TGCAGTGCTAGAGTGTCAGGACCTAACTATGGCTACACCTTC.

Only a few counts were recorded for this clonotype. The rearrangement joins TRBV6-1 to TRBJ1-1; a possible D gene is TRBD1 (5 bases). Trimming pared 6 bases from V and 1 base from J, leaving 15 bases between. The germline V gene has CDR1 MNHNS and CDR2 SASEGT. The CDR3 is 15 amino acids. CDR3 sequence: CASSLLGPTNTEAFF. The CDR3, as DNA: TGTGCCAGCAGCCTTTTGGGACCGACGAACACTGAAGCTTTCTTT.

Only a few counts were recorded for this clonotype. J is TRBJ1-2 and V is TRBV7-2, with 11 bases lining up with TRBD1. Germline CDR1 reads SGHTA; CDR2 reads FQGNSA. The CDR3 sequence is 15 residues long. The V segment lost 5 bases and the J segment 5 bases; nucleotides outside the gene matches: 7. The CDR3 protein is CASSPGQGARYGYTF. In DNA form, the CDR3 reads TGTGCCAGCAGCCCCGGACAGGGGGCGCGGTATGGCTACACCTTC.

This clonotype showed up many times. J is TRBJ2-7 and V is TRBV18; 8 nucleotides match TRBD1. The CDR3 runs 19 residues. From germline, CDR1 is KGHSH and CDR2 LQKENI. V dropped 2 bases and J dropped 2; count of bases not matched to a gene: 17. The CDR3 sequence is CASSPLPGGSGLGTYEQYF. In DNA, the CDR3 is TGTGCCAGCTCACCATTACCAGGGGGCTCGGGACTGGGTACCTACGAGCAGTACTTC.

This clonotype was picked up a small number of times. The V and J genes are TRBV3-1 and TRBJ2-7; 10 bases are a match to TRBD1. The germline gives CDR1 LGHDT, CDR2 YNNKEL (reference sequence). V trimming: 5 bases; J trimming: 6 bases; junction bases outside the gene matches: 10. CDR3 length equals 15 residues. The CDR3, as DNA: TGTGCCAGCAGCTCGCCGGGACAGGGGATAGGCGAGCAGTACTTC. Translation gives CASSSPGQGIGEQYF.

This chain uses TRBV20-1 with TRBJ1-1; D is unclear. The germline V gene encodes CDR1 DFQATT and CDR2 SNEGSKA (reference sequence). V lost 5 bases, J lost 1 base, and 11 bases lay in between. There are 13 residues in the CDR3. Here the CDR3 reads CSAPEGKNTEAFF. The DNA of the CDR3 is TGCAGTGCTCCGGAGGGAAAGAACACTGAAGCTTTCTTT.

This clonotype was found a few times. This sequence joins TRBV5-1 and TRBJ2-4; 7 bases agree with TRBD1. The CDR3 length is 14 residues. Germline CDR1 SGHRS, CDR2 YFSETQ. The V segment lost 4 bases and the J segment 5 bases; nucleotides outside the gene matches: 6. The CDR3 is CASSLGQPQNIQYF. The CDR3 nucleotides read TGCGCCAGCAGCCTGGGACAGCCCCAAAACATTCAGTACTTC.

The rearrangement uses TRBV6-2 or TRBV6-3 and TRBJ2-3; D is undetermined. The germline V gene encodes CDR1 MNHEY and CDR2 SVGEGT. Trimming removed 4 bases at V and 3 bases at J, with 8 bases between. CDR3 size: 13 residues. CDR3 sequence reads: CASSSSRTDTQYF. DNA for the CDR3: TGTGCCAGCAGTTCCTCTAGGACAGATACGCAGTATTTT.

This clonotype has just one count. The chain joins TRBV28 to TRBJ2-3; 9 bases are shared with TRBD1. Germline V gene data show CDR1 as MDHEN and CDR2 as SYDVKM. The V segment lost 0 bases and the J segment 7 bases; nucleotides outside the gene matches: 5. This CDR3 region has 15 residues. CDR3 DNA: TGTGCCAGCAGTTTATGGATACAGGGGGCGAATACGCAGTATTTT. This encodes CASSLWIQGANTQYF.

This clonotype appeared a few times. The chain uses TRBV11-2 and TRBJ2-7; D may be TRBD1 (6 bases). The germline V and J ends were trimmed by 0 bases and 3 bases, with 18 bases remaining between them. Germline V gene data show CDR1 as SGHAT and CDR2 as FQNNGV. CDR3 length: 17 residues. This chain's CDR3 is CASSLEGTGHSSYEQYF. The CDR3 DNA reads TGTGCCAGCAGCTTAGAGGGTACGGGACATAGCAGCTACGAGCAGTACTTC.

This clonotype was detected a few times. The chain couples TRBV9 to TRBJ1-3; D possibly corresponds to TRBD1 (5 bases). V was clipped by 0 bases and J by 4 bases, with 11 bases between them. CDR1 and CDR2 from the germline V gene are SGDLS and YYNGEE. The CDR3 is 15 residues long. CDR3 sequence: CASSVDGASGNTIYF. The CDR3 nucleotides read TGTGCCAGCAGCGTAGATGGGGCCTCGGGAAACACCATATATTTT.

The chain combines TRBV20-1 with TRBJ2-7; no clear D. Germline CDR1 is DFQATT and CDR2 is SNEGSKA (reference sequence). The length of the CDR3 is 13 residues. The V end was cut by 4 bases, the J end by 0 bases, with 10 bases between. CDR3 bases: TGCAGTGCTACCCGCGGCAGCTCCTACGAGCAGTACTTC. This codes for CSATRGSSYEQYF.

The genes are TRBV21-1 and TRBJ2-5. TRBV21-1 is shown as a pseudogene. CDR3 length: 14 amino acids. The CDR3 loop is CASSSFRYQETQYF. The CDR3 coding sequence is TGTGCCAGCAGCAGTTTTCGCTACCAAGAGACCCAGTACTTC.

A few counts support this clonotype. The chain is built from TRBV25-1 and TRBJ1-4; a weak D match, TRBD1 (5 bases). Germline V gene sequence: CDR1 MGHDK, CDR2 SYGVNS. CDR3 length: 14 amino acids. V was cut by 1 base and J by 5 bases, with 8 bases left in between. This CDR3 is CASSEWTSNEKLFF. Written as DNA, the CDR3 is TGTGCCAGCAGTGAATGGACAAGCAATGAAAAACTGTTTTTT.

There are a few counts of this clonotype. The rearrangement uses TRBV5-1 and TRBJ2-4, with D possibly being TRBD2 (6 bases). The CDR3 has 15 amino acids. Germline V lookup: CDR1 SGHRS, CDR2 YFSETQ. V lost 4 bases to trimming and J lost 5 bases, with 16 bases between them. CDR3 region: CASSPEGGAQNIQYF. The CDR3 nucleotides are TGCGCCAGCAGCCCGGAGGGTGGGGCGCAAAACATTCAGTACTTC. The full variable domain, with the rest looked up from reference TRBV5-1 and TRBJ2-4, is KAGVTQTPRYLIKTRGQQVTLSCSPISGHRSVSWYQQTPGQGLQFLFEYFSETQRNKGNFPGRFSGRQFSNSRSEMNVSTLELGDSALYLCASSPEGGAQNIQYFGAGTRLSVL.

This clonotype occurred a few times. A read error may be the cause here, since a much bigger clone is one base away. The chain links TRBV7-9 to TRBJ1-4; 12 bases align to TRBD1. CDR3 length: 17 amino acids. Germline CDR1 and CDR2: SEHNR and FQNEAQ (reference sequence). The CDR3 nucleotides are TGTGCCAGCAGCCCCCGGGACAGGGGGCCCCTCCTTGAAAAACCGTTTTTT. It yields the protein CASSPRDRGPLLEKPFF. Drawing the rest from reference TRBV7-9 and TRBJ1-4, the complete variable domain is DTGVSQNPRHKITKRGQNVTFRCDPISEHNRLYWYRQTLGQGPEFLTYFQNEAQLEKSRLLSDRFSAERPKGSFSTLEIQRTEQGDSAMYLCASSPRDRGPLLEKPFFGSGTQLSVL.

To note about this clonotype: A much larger clone differs by one base, so this may be a read error. This chain joins TRBV7-3 and TRBJ2-2; D may be TRBD1 (6 bases). In germline, CDR1 is SGHTA, CDR2 FQGTGA. The CDR3 consists of 16 residues. CDR3: CASSLTSGENTAELFF. The CDR3 region has the DNA TGTGCCAGCAGCTTAACGTCAGGGGAAAATACCGCGGAGCTGTTTTTT.

This clonotype was detected a few times. This sequence joins TRBV5-1 and TRBJ2-5; weak D call: TRBD2 (6 bases). This CDR3 is built from 13 residues. Germline CDR1 SGHRS, CDR2 YFSETQ. V was cut by 2 bases and J by 5 bases, with 10 bases left in between. This CDR3 reads CASSLGEAETQYF. The DNA for the CDR3 is TGCGCCAGCAGCTTAGGGGAGGCGGAGACCCAGTACTTC.

This clonotype was detected only a few times. The CDR3 loop is CASSSGRTAGTDTEAFF. CDR3 bases: TGCGCCAGCAGCTCGGGACGGACAGCAGGGACCGACACTGAAGCTTTCTTT. This rearrangement joins TRBV5-1 to TRBJ1-1; TRBD1 is a possible D gene (6 bases). V lost 3 bases and J 3 bases, leaving 21 bases between the germline ends. Germline V gene data show CDR1 as SGHRS and CDR2 as YFSETQ. The CDR3 covers 17 residues.

The V and J genes are TRBV28 and TRBJ2-3; TRBD2 might be the D (6 bases). The CDR3 has 14 residues. V shed 4 bases and J shed 4 bases, with 12 bases lying between them. Germline V gives CDR1 MDHEN, CDR2 SYDVKM. CDR3 amino acids: CASSSGGYPDTQYF. CDR3 nucleotides: TGTGCCAGCAGTTCTGGGGGGTATCCAGATACGCAGTATTTT.

V is TRBV27 and J is TRBJ2-2; the match to TRBD1 covers 7 bases. Germline-derived CDR1 and CDR2 are MNHEY and SMNVEV (reference sequence). Unmatched junction bases numbered 16, after V lost 2 bases and J lost 7 bases. The length of the CDR3 is 18 residues. CDR3 amino acids: CASSLNRGGATPVGELFF. DNA for the CDR3: TGTGCCAGCAGTTTAAATAGAGGGGGCGCGACCCCCGTCGGGGAGCTGTTTTTT.

The chain combines TRBV29-1 with TRBJ1-2; 8 bases match TRBD1. Germline V CDR1 and CDR2: SQVTM, ANQGSEA. The ends lost 8 bases at V and 7 bases at J; junction bases unmatched: 12. This CDR3 is built from 13 residues. CDR3 sequence (DNA): TGCAGCACCTTTAACTCAGGGGGCTTTGGCTACACCTTC. This encodes CSTFNSGGFGYTF.

The V gene is TRBV10-3, the J gene TRBJ1-1; 7 bases align to TRBD1. Losses at the gene ends were 6 bases for V and 3 bases for J; bases not matched to a gene: 10. Germline V CDR1 and CDR2: ENHRY, SYGVKD. The length of the CDR3 is 15 residues. This CDR3 is CAIRDNRGVDTEAFF. CDR3 sequence (DNA): TGTGCCATCAGGGATAACAGGGGAGTGGACACTGAAGCTTTCTTT.